The rows below give T cell receptor beta chains drawn from one sample of a study of PD-1 blockade in classical Hodgkin lymphoma. Libraries were prepared by immunoSEQ multiplex PCR; TCRdb keeps only in-frame clonotypes and omits some of them. This table has 60,000 to 65,000 clones, approximately 88% appearing once. This material consisted of peripheral blood mononuclear cells (PBMCs), taken at baseline. The source of these receptors is a human donor with classical Hodgkin lymphoma. Each CDR3 is given with its conserved first and last residue. A D gene is named only where the DNA matches it firmly. Not every row has a clone size; where given, it reads once, few, many or a size class.

clone size,J gene,D gene,CDR3 length,V gene,CDR3 DNA,CDR3 protein
.,TRBJ1-1,.,15,TRBV6-5,TGTGCCAGCAGTACCCCTCAGGGAGAGGGCACTGAAGCTTTCTTT,CASSTPQGEGTEAFF
.,TRBJ2-5,TRBD2,17,TRBV7-2,TGTGCCAGCAGCTTAAGGCGGGGGGAAGATCCGAAAAAGACCCAGTACTTC,CASSLRRGEDPKKTQYF
.,TRBJ2-5,TRBD1,14,TRBV28,TGTGCCAGCTGGATCCCGGGACAGGGAGAGACCCAGTACTTC,CASWIPGQGETQYF
.,TRBJ1-2,.,12,TRBV11-1,TGTGCCAGCAGCACCGGGACGTATGGCTACACCTTC,CASSTGTYGYTF
.,TRBJ1-3,.,15,TRBV7-6,TGTGCCAGCAGCTTAGCGGGGGGTACTGGAAACACCATATATTTT,CASSLAGGTGNTIYF
.,TRBJ2-2,.,12,TRBV9,TGTGCCAGCAGCGTTGGCACCGGGGAGCTGTTTTTT,CASSVGTGELFF
.,TRBJ2-1,TRBD2,19,TRBV9,TGTGCCAGCAGCGAAGTCGGACTAGCGGGGTCAGGCTCCTACAATGAGCAGTTCTTC,CASSEVGLAGSGSYNEQFF
.,TRBJ2-2,.,10,TRBV6-8,TGTGCCAGCAGAGACGGGGAGCTGTTTTTT,CASRDGELFF
.,TRBJ2-4,.,14,TRBV30,TGTGCCTGGAGTGTGGACGGGGCCAAAAACATTCAGTACTTC,CAWSVDGAKNIQYF
.,TRBJ2-4,.,12,TRBV18,TGTGCCAGCTCCCCTTCCAAAAACATTCAGTACTTC,CASSPSKNIQYF
.,TRBJ1-1,TRBD1,12,TRBV6-5,TGTGCCAGCAGTTACGGACAGGCTGAAGCTTTCTTT,CASSYGQAEAFF
.,TRBJ1-5,.,12,TRBV10-3,TGTGCCATCAGTGACAATAATCAGCCCCAGCATTTT,CAISDNNQPQHF
.,TRBJ2-4,.,13,TRBV5-1,TGCGCCAGCAGCTTGGCCGCAGAAAACATTCAGTACTTC,CASSLAAENIQYF
.,TRBJ2-1,TRBD2,13,TRBV29-1,TGCAGCGTTGAGCGGGGGGGGATGGGTGAGCAGTTCTTC,CSVERGGMGEQFF
.,TRBJ2-7,TRBD2,15,TRBV4-1,TGCGCCAGCAGCCATCACGAGCGGGGGGGACTCGAGCAGTACTTC,CASSHHERGGLEQYF
.,TRBJ2-3,.,15,TRBV7-2,TGTGCCAGCAGCTTAGGGAGCGCGTACACAGATACGCAGTATTTT,CASSLGSAYTDTQYF
once,TRBJ2-3,.,15,TRBV7-6,TGTGCCAGCAGCTTGAGGGGGGGGGCTTCAGATACGCAGTATTTT,CASSLRGGASDTQYF
.,TRBJ2-1,TRBD1,18,TRBV5-8,TGTGCCAGCAGCTTACCTTGGACAGGTCACAGCTCCTACAATGAGCAGTTCTTC,CASSLPWTGHSSYNEQFF
.,TRBJ2-7,TRBD1,13,TRBV28,TGTGCCAGCAGTCCCACAGGGGCCTACGAGCAGTACTTC,CASSPTGAYEQYF
.,TRBJ1-4,.,13,TRBV30,TGTGCCTGGAGTTTCAGGGGTAATGAAAAACTGTTTTTT,CAWSFRGNEKLFF
few,TRBJ2-2,TRBD2,16,TRBV7-6,TGTGCCAGCAGCTTAACTAGCGGGGGGAACACCGGGGAGCTGTTTTTT,CASSLTSGGNTGELFF
.,TRBJ2-7,TRBD2,13,TRBV15,TGTGCCACCAGCAGAGATCGGGAGGCCGAGCAGTACTTC,CATSRDREAEQYF
.,TRBJ2-5,.,14,TRBV11-3,TGTGCCAGCAGCTCGAGACAGGCTCAAGAGACCCAGTACTTC,CASSSRQAQETQYF
.,TRBJ1-2,TRBD1,18,TRBV6-4,TGTGCCAGCAGTGACCAAATCATCCCGGGACAGGGATTGGGTGGCTACACCTTC,CASSDQIIPGQGLGGYTF
.,TRBJ2-7,.,11,TRBV6-6,TGTGCCAGCAGTTACGATAGCGAGCAGTACTTC,CASSYDSEQYF
.,TRBJ2-7,.,15,TRBV15,TGTGCCACCAGCCTCGGGAACAGGGACACCTACGAGCAGTACTTC,CATSLGNRDTYEQYF
.,TRBJ2-7,.,15,TRBV7-6,TGTGCCAGCAGCTATATCCAGGGGTGGACCTACGAGCAGTACTTC,CASSYIQGWTYEQYF
.,TRBJ2-3,.,14,TRBV5-1,TGCGCCAGCAGCCCGCCGATAGCGGAGGATACGCAGTATTTT,CASSPPIAEDTQYF
.,TRBJ2-1,.,18,TRBV7-9,TGTGCCAGCAGCCACTACATTTATGGGGCTTGGGTTTTCAATGAGCAGTTCTTC,CASSHYIYGAWVFNEQFF
.,TRBJ2-3,.,12,TRBV2,TGTGCCAGCAGTGTTCTGGAAGATACGCAGTATTTT,CASSVLEDTQYF
few,TRBJ1-6,TRBD1,15,TRBV25-1,TGTGCCAGCAGTGAGGGGACAGGGAGTAATTCACCCCTCCACTTT,CASSEGTGSNSPLHF
.,TRBJ1-1,.,16,TRBV11-2,TGTGCCAGCAGAAAAAGCCGGGCCCAAAACGTCCCCGAAGCTTTCTTT,CASRKSRAQNVPEAFF
once,TRBJ1-5,TRBD1,15,TRBV6-5,TGTGCCAGCAGCAGGGGACAGGGGGCCGGTCAGCCCCAGCATTTT,CASSRGQGAGQPQHF
.,TRBJ2-5,.,15,TRBV5-6,TGTGCCAGCAGCTTTACCTCCAGGGCGCGAGAGACCCAGTACTTC,CASSFTSRARETQYF
.,TRBJ2-7,.,16,TRBV12-5,TGTGCTAGTGGTCTACTTGGGGGCCCAGGGAACTACGAGCAGTACTTC,CASGLLGGPGNYEQYF
.,TRBJ2-7,.,14,TRBV5-1,TGCGCCAGCAGCTTCGCACATGGGGGCTACGAGCAGTACTTC,CASSFAHGGYEQYF
.,TRBJ2-7,TRBD1,12,TRBV5-4,TGTGCCAGCAGCTCAGGGGGTCTAGAGCAGTACTTC,CASSSGGLEQYF
.,TRBJ2-6,.,15,TRBV7-2,TGTGCCAGCAGCGCCCCGTTCTCTGGGGCCAACGTCCTGACTTTC,CASSAPFSGANVLTF
.,TRBJ2-5,.,15,TRBV4-2,TGTGCCAGCAGCCGCGGCGGGACGCGCCAAGAGACCCAGTACTTC,CASSRGGTRQETQYF
.,TRBJ1-2,TRBD1,14,TRBV11-2,TGTGCCAGCAGACGGACAGGGGAATCCTATGGCTACACCTTC,CASRRTGESYGYTF
once,TRBJ2-5,.,15,TRBV4-1,TGCGCCAGCAGCCAATTACTAGTTCACCAAGAGACCCAGTACTTC,CASSQLLVHQETQYF
.,TRBJ2-7,.,13,TRBV28,TGTGCCAGCAGTTTTTCACAGGGCTACGAGCAGTACTTC,CASSFSQGYEQYF
.,TRBJ2-7,.,15,TRBV7-2,TGTGCCAGCAGCTTAATCGGGGGATTCCCCGACGAGCAGTACTTC,CASSLIGGFPDEQYF
few,TRBJ1-5,TRBD1,14,TRBV19,TGTGCCAGTAACCAGAACAGGGGGAATCAGCCCCAGCATTTT,CASNQNRGNQPQHF
.,TRBJ1-2,TRBD1,15,TRBV19,TGTGCCAGTAGTGAGTCAGGGGGCCTTAACTATGGCTACACCTTC,CASSESGGLNYGYTF
.,TRBJ1-1,.,13,TRBV10-3,TGTGCCATCAATGGTGAGGGGCGAACTGAAGCTTTCTTT,CAINGEGRTEAFF
.,TRBJ2-7,.,11,TRBV27,TGTGCCAGCGATGGGGGTGGCGAGCAGTACTTC,CASDGGGEQYF
once,TRBJ1-1,.,15,TRBV7-2,TGTGCCAGCAGCTTAGAACGCGGAGTGAACACTGAAGCTTTCTTT,CASSLERGVNTEAFF
.,TRBJ2-3,TRBD2,17,TRBV30,TGTGCCTGTGGGACTAGCGGGGGTCCGGGGGGCACAGATACGCAGTATTTT,CACGTSGGPGGTDTQYF
.,TRBJ1-6,.,16,TRBV28,TGTGCCAGCAGTTTACTCCAGGGGACTAATAATTCACCCCTCCACTTT,CASSLLQGTNNSPLHF
.,TRBJ1-6,TRBD1,15,TRBV19,TGTGCCAGTAGTTCGGACAGGGGGTCCGATTCACCCCTCCACTTT,CASSSDRGSDSPLHF
.,TRBJ1-5,TRBD1,13,TRBV30,TGTGCCTGGAGGGGACAGGGTTCGGAGCCCCAGCATTTT,CAWRGQGSEPQHF
once,TRBJ2-1,TRBD1,15,TRBV7-9,TGTGCCAGCAGTCCTCCGGGACAGTCCTACAATGAGCAGTTCTTC,CASSPPGQSYNEQFF
.,TRBJ1-2,.,16,TRBV7-8,TGTGCCAGCAGCTTAGGAGATCGGGCGACGCGCTATGGCTACACCTTC,CASSLGDRATRYGYTF
.,TRBJ1-6,.,13,TRBV30,TGTGCCTGGAGTGTACAGGGCAATTCACCCCTCCACTTT,CAWSVQGNSPLHF
.,TRBJ1-2,.,13,TRBV7-9,TGTGCCAGCACCCCGGGTGGGAACTATGGCTACACCTTC,CASTPGGNYGYTF
.,TRBJ2-7,TRBD2,15,TRBV7-9,TGTGCCAGCAGCCCTGGGACTAGCGGTGTTTACGAGCAGTACTTC,CASSPGTSGVYEQYF
.,TRBJ2-1,.,17,TRBV11-3,TGTGCCAGCAGCTTAGGTGTGGCGGGACACTCCTACAATGAGCAGTTCTTC,CASSLGVAGHSYNEQFF
.,TRBJ2-1,.,13,TRBV19,TGTGCCAGTCGCCCCGGTTCCTACAATGAGCAGTTCTTC,CASRPGSYNEQFF